This T cell receptor (beta chain) comes out of a study of T cells in Graves' hyperthyroidism and ophthalmopathy. This clonotype has ten or more counts. The junction and the germline gene differ at one end; a read error may be behind it. There were TCR beta CDR3 regions amplified from RNA transcripts. The TCR CDR3 first-round RT-PCR relied on the HTBI primer set. TCRdb called the multiplex PCR reads again in MiXCR, with one record for every CDR3 protein. The data show 400,000 to 500,000 distinct CDR3 sequences, under 15% seen once. The CDR3 contains 13 residues. Sequencing was done on a sample of blood. The chain couples TRBV12-3 or TRBV12-4 to TRBJ1-2; 7 positions match TRBD1. This TCR was sampled from a woman between 18 and 30 years old with Graves' hyperthyroidism. CDR3 protein: CASSLTGQPSEAF. The DNA of the CDR3 is TGTGCCAGCAGTTTGACGGGACAGCCCTCCGAGGCCTTC.